This is a list of T cell receptor beta chains from one sample in a study of T cell responses to AZD1222 COVID-19 vaccine. Assay used: immunoSEQ multiplex PCR; TCRdb lists only in-frame clones, some missing. Among 100,000 to 150,000 clones listed, over 90% were seen once. This specimen consisted of peripheral blood, obtained on day 0 of AZD1222 vaccination. These receptors originate from an adult in good health. Each CDR3 is given with its conserved first and last residue. A D gene is named only where the DNA matches it firmly. Not all rows give a size; the values are once, few, many and, for expanded clones, a class.

TRBJ2-2,NA,TRBV13,NA,CASSLGLGNTGELFF,TGTGCCAGCAGCTTAGGGTTGGGCAACACCGGGGAGCTGTTTTTT
TRBJ2-5,TRBD2,TRBV7-9,NA,CASSLGPAGGGQETQYF,TGTGCCAGCAGCTTAGGTCCAGCGGGAGGGGGTCAAGAGACCCAGTACTTC
TRBJ1-1,NA,TRBV29-1,NA,CSVSLDGGGTEAFF,TGCAGCGTTTCCTTGGACGGCGGGGGCACTGAAGCTTTCTTT
TRBJ2-2,NA,TRBV6-4,NA,CASSDSRGLGTGELFF,TGTGCCAGCAGTGACTCGCGAGGGCTGGGCACCGGGGAGCTGTTTTTT
TRBJ1-1,NA,TRBV30,NA,CAWSPTGGPSTEAFF,TGTGCCTGGAGTCCTACCGGCGGTCCTAGCACTGAAGCTTTCTTT
TRBJ1-2,TRBD1,TRBV19,once,CASRVRDREGGYTF,TGTGCCAGTAGGGTCCGGGACAGGGAAGGTGGCTACACCTTC
TRBJ1-3,NA,TRBV5-1,NA,CASSYSGNTIYF,TGCGCCAGCTCGTACTCTGGAAACACCATATATTTT
TRBJ2-6,NA,TRBV13,NA,CASALTAMSGANVLTF,TGTGCCAGCGCTCTTACTGCCATGTCTGGGGCCAACGTCCTGACTTTC
TRBJ2-2,NA,TRBV3-1/TRBV3-2,NA,CASSPLGPHGELFF,TGTGCCAGCAGCCCATTAGGCCCGCACGGGGAGCTGTTTTTT
TRBJ2-1,TRBD2,TRBV27,NA,CASSWLAGGLDEQFF,TGTGCCAGCAGTTGGCTTGCGGGGGGTTTAGATGAGCAGTTCTTC
TRBJ1-2,NA,TRBV7-2,NA,CASSSRVGTGFRLDGYTF,TGTGCCAGCAGCTCCAGGGTCGGTACGGGATTTAGACTTGATGGCTACACCTTC
TRBJ2-7,NA,TRBV19,NA,CASSLGGTYEQYF,TGTGCCAGTAGTCTCGGCGGAACCTACGAGCAGTACTTC
TRBJ2-1,NA,TRBV15,NA,CATSPLSTGGRRVYNEQFF,TGTGCCACCAGCCCCCTATCGACCGGGGGGCGCCGAGTCTACAATGAGCAGTTCTTC
TRBJ1-1,NA,TRBV28,once,CASSGDTVNTEAFF,TGTGCCAGCAGTGGGGACACAGTGAACACTGAAGCTTTCTTT
TRBJ1-4,NA,TRBV15,NA,CATSREQTATNEKLFF,TGTGCCACCAGCAGAGAACAGACAGCAACTAATGAAAAACTGTTTTTT
TRBJ1-5,NA,TRBV7-2,NA,CASGDSTNQPQHF,TGTGCCAGCGGTGACAGCACCAATCAGCCCCAGCATTTT
TRBJ2-1,TRBD2,TRBV9,NA,CASSVTSGIDEQFF,TGTGCCAGCAGCGTAACTAGCGGGATAGATGAGCAGTTCTTC
TRBJ2-5,NA,TRBV15,NA,CATSGTGSETQYF,TGTGCCACCAGCGGTACAGGGTCGGAGACCCAGTACTTC